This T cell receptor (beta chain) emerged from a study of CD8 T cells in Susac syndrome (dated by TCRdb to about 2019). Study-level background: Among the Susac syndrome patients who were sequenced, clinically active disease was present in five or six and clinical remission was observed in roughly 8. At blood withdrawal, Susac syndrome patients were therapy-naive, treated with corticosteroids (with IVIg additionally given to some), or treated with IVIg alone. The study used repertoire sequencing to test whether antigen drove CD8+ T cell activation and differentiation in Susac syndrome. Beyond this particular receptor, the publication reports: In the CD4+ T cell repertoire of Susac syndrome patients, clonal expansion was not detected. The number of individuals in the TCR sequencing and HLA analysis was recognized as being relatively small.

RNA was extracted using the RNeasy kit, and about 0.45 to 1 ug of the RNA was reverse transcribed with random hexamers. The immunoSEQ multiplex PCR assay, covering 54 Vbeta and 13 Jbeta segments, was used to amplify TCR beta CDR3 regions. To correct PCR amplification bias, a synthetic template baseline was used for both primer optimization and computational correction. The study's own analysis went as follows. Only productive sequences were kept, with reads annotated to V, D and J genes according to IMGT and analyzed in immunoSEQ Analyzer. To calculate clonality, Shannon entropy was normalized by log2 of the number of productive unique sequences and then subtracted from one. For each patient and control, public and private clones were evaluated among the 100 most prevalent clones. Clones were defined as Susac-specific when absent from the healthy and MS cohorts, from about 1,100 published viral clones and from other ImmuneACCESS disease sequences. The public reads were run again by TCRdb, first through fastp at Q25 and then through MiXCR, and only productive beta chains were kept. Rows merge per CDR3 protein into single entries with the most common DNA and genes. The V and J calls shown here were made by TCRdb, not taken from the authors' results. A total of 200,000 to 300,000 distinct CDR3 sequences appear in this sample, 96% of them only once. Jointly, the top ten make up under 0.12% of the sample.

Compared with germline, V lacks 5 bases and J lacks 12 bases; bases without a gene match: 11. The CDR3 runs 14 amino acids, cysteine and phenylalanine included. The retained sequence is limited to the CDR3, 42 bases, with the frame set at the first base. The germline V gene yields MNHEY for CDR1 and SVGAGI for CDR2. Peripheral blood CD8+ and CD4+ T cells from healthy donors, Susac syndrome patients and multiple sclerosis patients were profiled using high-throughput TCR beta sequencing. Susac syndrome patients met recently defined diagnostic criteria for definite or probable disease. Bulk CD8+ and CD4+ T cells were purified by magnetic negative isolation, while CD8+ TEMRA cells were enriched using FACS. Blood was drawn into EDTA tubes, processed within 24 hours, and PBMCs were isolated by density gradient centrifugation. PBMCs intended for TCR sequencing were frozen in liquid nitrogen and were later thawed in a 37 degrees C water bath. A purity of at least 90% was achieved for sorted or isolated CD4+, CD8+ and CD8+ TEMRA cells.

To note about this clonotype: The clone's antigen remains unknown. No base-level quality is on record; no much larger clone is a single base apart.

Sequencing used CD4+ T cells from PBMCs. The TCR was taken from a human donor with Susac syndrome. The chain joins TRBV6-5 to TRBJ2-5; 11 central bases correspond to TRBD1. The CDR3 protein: CASSRTGGLRVEYF. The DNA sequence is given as TGTGCCAGCAGTCGGACAGGGGGCTTGAGGGTGGAGTACTTC.